Presented here are 8 T cell receptor beta chains from one specimen sequenced in a study of siplizumab effects on memory and regulatory T cells. The data were produced by immunoSEQ multiplex PCR, yet TCRdb's version contains in-frame clones alone and is incomplete. The table lists 100,000 or so clones, approximately 90% of them singletons. The specimen was CD4+ T cells sorted from blood. The receptors were gathered from a human donor in good health.

This rearrangement joins TRBV6-1 to TRBJ1-4, with D maybe TRBD1 (6 bases). The V and J ends lost 4 bases and 7 bases respectively, with 16 bases between them. Germline assignment: CDR1 MNHNS and CDR2 SASEGT. CDR3 size: 15 residues. CDR3 sequence: CASSARGLGSEKLFF. As DNA, the CDR3 is TGTGCCAGCAGTGCCAGGGGTTTAGGGTCTGAAAAACTGTTTTTT.

The rearrangement uses TRBV11-2 and TRBJ2-5; 7 positions match TRBD1. This CDR3 contains 13 residues. Trimming cost V 2 bases and J 4 bases; bases outside gene matches: 1. CDR1 SGHAT and CDR2 FQNNGV come from the germline V gene. CDR3 protein: CASSLNRGETQYF. The CDR3, as DNA: TGTGCCAGCAGCTTAAACAGGGGAGAGACCCAGTACTTC.

This chain links TRBV7-8 with TRBJ1-5; D is uncertain. V lost 3 bases and J 1 base, leaving 4 bases between the germline ends. This CDR3 has 13 residues. The V gene's germline CDR1 is SGHVS and CDR2 FQNEAQ. The CDR3 nucleotides are TGTGCCAGCAGCTTGGCAAGCAATCAGCCCCAGCATTTT. Protein sequence: CASSLASNQPQHF.

CDR3 coding DNA: TGCAGTGCGTCACTAGAGACCCAGTACTTC. It yields the protein CSASLETQYF. The chain joins TRBV20-1 to TRBJ2-5; D uncertain. V was cut by 6 bases and J by 4 bases, with 6 bases left in between. Germline CDR1 DFQATT, CDR2 SNEGSKA (reference sequence). CDR3 length equals 10 residues.

This clone was detected only once. The rearrangement uses TRBV7-3 and TRBJ1-1; no reliable D call. The CDR3 totals 13 residues. Trimming took off 2 bases at V and 1 base at J, with 5 bases between the two ends. CDR1 is SGHTA, CDR2 FQGTGA, per germline. CDR3 protein: CASSLARNTEAFF. The CDR3, as DNA: TGTGCCAGCAGCTTAGCCAGGAACACTGAAGCTTTCTTT.

V is TRBV5-6 and J is TRBJ2-1; D gene uncertain. Trimming took 4 bases from V and 2 from J, leaving 13 bases between them. This CDR3 comprises 15 residues. Germline V lookup: CDR1 SGHDT, CDR2 YYEEEE. CDR3 sequence (DNA): TGTGCCAGCAGCCAAGGACCGACCACCTACAATGAGCAGTTCTTC. This encodes CASSQGPTTYNEQFF.

The chain carries TRBV18 and TRBJ2-7; the D gene is possibly TRBD2 (6 bases). V was cut by 1 base and J by 3 bases, with 16 bases left in between. This CDR3 contains 16 residues. Germline loops: CDR1 KGHSH, CDR2 LQKENI. CDR3 DNA: TGTGCCAGCTCACCACTGGCCTTTGCGGGGAACTACGAGCAGTACTTC. It specifies CASSPLAFAGNYEQYF.

V is TRBV28 and J is TRBJ2-7; D may be TRBD2 (6 bases). CDR3 length: 14 amino acids. The germline gives CDR1 MDHEN, CDR2 SYDVKM. With 6 bases removed from V and 3 bases from J, the gap between germline ends came to 15 bases. This CDR3 reads CASSPPKRVYEQYF. CDR3 DNA: TGTGCCAGCAGCCCCCCGAAGCGGGTCTACGAGCAGTACTTC.